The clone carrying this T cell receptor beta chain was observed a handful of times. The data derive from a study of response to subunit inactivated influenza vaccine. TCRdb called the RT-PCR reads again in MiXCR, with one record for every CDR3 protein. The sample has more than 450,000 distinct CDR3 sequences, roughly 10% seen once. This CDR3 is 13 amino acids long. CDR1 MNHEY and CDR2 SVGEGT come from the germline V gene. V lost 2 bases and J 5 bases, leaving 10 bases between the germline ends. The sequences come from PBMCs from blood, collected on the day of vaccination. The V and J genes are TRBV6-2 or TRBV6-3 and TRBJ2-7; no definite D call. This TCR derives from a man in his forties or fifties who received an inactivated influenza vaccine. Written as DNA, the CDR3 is TGTGCCAGCAGTTACCCCGGACCTGACGAGCAGTACTTC. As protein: CASSYPGPDEQYF.